This T cell receptor beta chain was sequenced during a study of beta chain features in type 1 diabetes. Study findings and constraints: All four CD4+ subsets from Type 1 diabetes patients carried moderately but significantly shorter TCRB CDR3s.

Worth noting for this clone: Its antigen is currently unknown.

Reverse transcription of all isolated RNA meant that expressed TCRB transcripts were sequenced. Clones were sequenced by immunoSEQ multiplex PCR, and TCRdb holds only the in-frame ones, with some missing. The sample has approximately 160,000 clones; 9% to 12% are singletons. J gave up 6 bases and V 5 bases, and 12 bases lay outside the gene matches. This CDR3 spans 17 amino acids. Per germline, CDR1 SEHNR and CDR2 FQNEAQ (reference sequence). The sequencing sample was made of central memory CD4+ T cells from blood. The rearrangement joins TRBV7-9 to TRBJ2-1; 11 bases align to TRBD1. This TCR was recovered from a man aged 25-45 years with type 1 diabetes. The CDR3 loop reads CASSQETGTGGRNEQFF. For the CDR3, the DNA is TGTGCCAGCAGCCAGGAAACCGGGACAGGGGGACGCAATGAGCAGTTCTTC.